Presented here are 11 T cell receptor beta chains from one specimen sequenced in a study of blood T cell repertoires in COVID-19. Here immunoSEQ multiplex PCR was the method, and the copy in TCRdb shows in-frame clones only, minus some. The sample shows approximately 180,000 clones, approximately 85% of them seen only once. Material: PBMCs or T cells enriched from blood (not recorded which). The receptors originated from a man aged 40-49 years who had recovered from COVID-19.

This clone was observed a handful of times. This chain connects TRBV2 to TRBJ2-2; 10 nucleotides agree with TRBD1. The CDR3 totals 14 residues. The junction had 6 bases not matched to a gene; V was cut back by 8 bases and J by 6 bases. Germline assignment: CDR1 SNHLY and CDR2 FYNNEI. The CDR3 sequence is CASVPDRGAGELFF. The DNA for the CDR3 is TGTGCCAGCGTCCCGGACAGGGGGGCCGGGGAGCTGTTTTTT.

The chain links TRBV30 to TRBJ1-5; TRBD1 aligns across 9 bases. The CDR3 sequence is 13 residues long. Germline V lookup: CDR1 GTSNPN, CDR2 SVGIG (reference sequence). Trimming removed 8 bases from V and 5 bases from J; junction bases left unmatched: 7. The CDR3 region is CAHATGGDQPQHF. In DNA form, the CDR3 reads TGTGCCCATGCGACAGGGGGGGATCAGCCCCAGCATTTT.

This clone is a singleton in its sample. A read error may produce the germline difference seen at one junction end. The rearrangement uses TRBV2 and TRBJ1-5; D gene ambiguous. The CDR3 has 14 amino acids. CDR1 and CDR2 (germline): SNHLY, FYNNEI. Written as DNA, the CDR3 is TGTGCCAGCAGGGAAGGCAGGATAAATCAGCCCCAGCATTTT. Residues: CASREGRINQPQHF. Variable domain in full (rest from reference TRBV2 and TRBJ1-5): EPEVTQTPSHQVTQMGQEVILRCVPISNHLYFYWYRQILGQKVEFLVSFYNNEISEKSEIFDDQFSVERPDGSNFTLKIRSTKLEDSAMYFCASREGRINQPQHFGDGTRLSIL.

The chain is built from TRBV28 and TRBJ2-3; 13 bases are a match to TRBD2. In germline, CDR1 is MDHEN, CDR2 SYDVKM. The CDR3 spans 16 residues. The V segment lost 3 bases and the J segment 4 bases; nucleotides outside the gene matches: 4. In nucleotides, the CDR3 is TGTGCCAGCAGTTTGTGGACTAGCGGGAGCGCAGATACGCAGTATTTT. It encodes CASSLWTSGSADTQYF.

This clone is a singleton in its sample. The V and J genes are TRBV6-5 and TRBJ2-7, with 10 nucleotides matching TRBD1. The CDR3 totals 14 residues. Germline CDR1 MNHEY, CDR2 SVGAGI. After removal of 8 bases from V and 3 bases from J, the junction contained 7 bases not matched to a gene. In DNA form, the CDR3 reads TGTGCCAGCGAACAGGGGGACAGGGGCTACGAGCAGTACTTC. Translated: CASEQGDRGYEQYF.

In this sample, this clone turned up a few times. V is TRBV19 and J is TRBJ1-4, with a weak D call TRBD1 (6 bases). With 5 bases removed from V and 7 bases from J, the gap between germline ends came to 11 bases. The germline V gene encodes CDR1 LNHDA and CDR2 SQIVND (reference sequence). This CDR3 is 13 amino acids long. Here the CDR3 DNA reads TGTGCCAGTAGTCTCGGACAGCTTGAAAAACTGTTTTTT. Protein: CASSLGQLEKLFF.

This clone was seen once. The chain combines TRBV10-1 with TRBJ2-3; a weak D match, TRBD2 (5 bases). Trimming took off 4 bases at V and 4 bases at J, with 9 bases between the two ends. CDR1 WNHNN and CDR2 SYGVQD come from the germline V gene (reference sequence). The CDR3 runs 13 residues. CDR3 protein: CASSAGGADTQYF. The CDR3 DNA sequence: TGCGCCAGCAGTGCAGGAGGAGCAGATACGCAGTATTTT.

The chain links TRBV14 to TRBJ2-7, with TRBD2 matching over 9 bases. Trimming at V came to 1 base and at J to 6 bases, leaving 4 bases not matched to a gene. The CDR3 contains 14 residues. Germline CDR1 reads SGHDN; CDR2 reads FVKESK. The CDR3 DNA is TGTGCCAGCAGCCAAGTGGCGGGGGGGCTCGAGCAGTACTTC. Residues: CASSQVAGGLEQYF.

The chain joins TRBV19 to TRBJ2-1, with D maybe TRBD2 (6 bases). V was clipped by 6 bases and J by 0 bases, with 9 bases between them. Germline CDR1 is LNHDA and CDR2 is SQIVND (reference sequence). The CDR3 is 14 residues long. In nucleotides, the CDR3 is TGTGCCAGTAGGGCGACTAGCTCCTACAATGAGCAGTTCTTC. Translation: CASRATSSYNEQFF.

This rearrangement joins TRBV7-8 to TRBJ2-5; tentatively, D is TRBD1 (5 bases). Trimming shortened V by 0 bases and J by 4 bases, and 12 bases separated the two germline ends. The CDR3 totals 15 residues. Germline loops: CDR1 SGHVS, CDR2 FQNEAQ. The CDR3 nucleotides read TGTGCCAGCAGCTTAGCGCAAGGGGTTGGAGAGACCCAGTACTTC. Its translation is CASSLAQGVGETQYF.

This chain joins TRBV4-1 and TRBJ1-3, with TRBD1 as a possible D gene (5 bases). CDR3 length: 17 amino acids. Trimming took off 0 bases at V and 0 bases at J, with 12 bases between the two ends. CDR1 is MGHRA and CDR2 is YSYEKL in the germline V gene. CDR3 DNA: TGCGCCAGCAGCCAAGACGGGGACTCCTACTCTGGAAACACCATATATTTT. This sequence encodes CASSQDGDSYSGNTIYF.